This TCR beta chain was recorded in a study of CD8+ T cells in alopecia areata. This clone occurred many times. Treatment indicated: oral pan-JAK inhibitor, 5-10 mg twice daily. RNA was isolated and reverse transcribed to cDNA, the sequencing template. Produced via immunoSEQ multiplex PCR; TCRdb's table is partial and in-frame only. The sample records 80,000 to 95,000 clones, 40% to 50% being singletons. Germline CDR1 reads SGHRS; CDR2 reads YFSETQ. With 3 bases removed from V and 5 bases from J, the gap between germline ends came to 6 bases. The CDR3 loop spans 12 amino acids. The specimen was CD8+ T cells sorted from blood, collected at week 24, from a patient treated with tofacitinib. This chain uses TRBV5-1 with TRBJ2-1; no firm D call. This sequence was found in a human donor with alopecia areata. Written as DNA, the CDR3 is TGCGCCAGCAGCTACCGGGACAATGAGCAGTTCTTC. Its translation: CASSYRDNEQFF.